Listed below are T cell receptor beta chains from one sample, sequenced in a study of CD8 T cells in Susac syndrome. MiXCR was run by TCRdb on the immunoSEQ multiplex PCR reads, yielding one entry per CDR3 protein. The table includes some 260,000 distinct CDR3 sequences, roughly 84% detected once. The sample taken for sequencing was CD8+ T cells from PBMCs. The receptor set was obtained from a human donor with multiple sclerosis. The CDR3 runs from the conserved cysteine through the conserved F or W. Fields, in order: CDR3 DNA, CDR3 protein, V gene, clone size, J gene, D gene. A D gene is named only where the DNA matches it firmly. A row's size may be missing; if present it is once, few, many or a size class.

TGCGCCAGCAGCTTCCCAGGCGGGACTAGCTCACACTCCTACAATGAGCAGTTCTTC,CASSFPGGTSSHSYNEQFF,TRBV5-1,.,TRBJ2-1,TRBD2
TGTGCCAGCAGCATAGGGGCAGCTCCCAGAGAGTATGGCTACACCTTC,CASSIGAAPREYGYTF,TRBV9,once,TRBJ1-2,.
TGTGCCAGCAGTTTGGGGTACTCCTACAATGAGCAGTTCTTC,CASSLGYSYNEQFF,TRBV27,.,TRBJ2-1,.
TGTGCCAGCAGCGCACCGGGGGGAAACATTCAGTACTTC,CASSAPGGNIQYF,TRBV7-9,.,TRBJ2-4,TRBD2
TGTGCCAGCAGGGCTAGCGGGAAGTACAATGAGCAGTTCTTC,CASRASGKYNEQFF,TRBV14,.,TRBJ2-1,TRBD2
TGTGCCAGCAGCCGACTAGTGGCGGGAGCAGAGAATGAGCAGTTCTTC,CASSRLVAGAENEQFF,TRBV7-9,.,TRBJ2-1,TRBD2
TGTGCCAGCCGTCGAACAGGGGAAACTGAAGCTTTCTTT,CASRRTGETEAFF,TRBV7-9,.,TRBJ1-1,TRBD1
TGTGCCAGCAGTTTACCCTCAGGCGAGCAGTACTTC,CASSLPSGEQYF,TRBV27,.,TRBJ2-7,.
TGTGCCAGTAGTCTAAGTCAGGGGGCGAACACTGAAGCTTTCTTT,CASSLSQGANTEAFF,TRBV19,.,TRBJ1-1,TRBD1
TGTGCCAAATTACAGGGGAACACAGATACGCAGTATTTT,CAKLQGNTDTQYF,TRBV2,.,TRBJ2-3,TRBD1
TGTGCCAGCAGCCAGGTCTCCCGGGATGAGCAGTTCTTC,CASSQVSRDEQFF,TRBV14,.,TRBJ2-1,.
TGTGCCAGCATGCGGCTAGGGGTCGAGCAGTACTTC,CASMRLGVEQYF,TRBV27,.,TRBJ2-7,.
TGTGCCAGCAGTTTATTGGGTTACACCCCTCTCCACTTT,CASSLLGYTPLHF,TRBV28,.,TRBJ1-6,.
TGTGCCTGGAGTGTTAATAGCCCCCCAGATACGCAGTATTTT,CAWSVNSPPDTQYF,TRBV30,.,TRBJ2-3,.
TGTGCCAGCAGTTTAGGGGGCCGGGCTCACCCCCAGCATTTT,CASSLGGRAHPQHF,TRBV28,.,TRBJ1-5,.
TGTGCCAGCAGTGGACAGGGGGCCGCAGATACGCAGTATTTT,CASSGQGAADTQYF,TRBV2,.,TRBJ2-3,TRBD1
TGTGCCAGCAGTGTGCTAGCTACCGGGGAGCTGTTTTTT,CASSVLATGELFF,TRBV12-3/TRBV12-4,.,TRBJ2-2,.
TGTGCCAGCAGTTTTACGGGGGGCACAGATACGCAGTATTTT,CASSFTGGTDTQYF,TRBV12-3/TRBV12-4,few,TRBJ2-3,.
TGTGCCAGCAGCGTAGGATCCCAAGGACGGAACACTGAAGCTTTCTTT,CASSVGSQGRNTEAFF,TRBV9,.,TRBJ1-1,.
TGTGCCAGCAGTTTAGGGGGAGCCAAAAACATTCAGTACTTC,CASSLGGAKNIQYF,TRBV6-1,few,TRBJ2-4,.
TGTGCCAGCAGTTTATTGACGGGACTAGGACCCTACGAGCAGTACTTC,CASSLLTGLGPYEQYF,TRBV27,.,TRBJ2-7,TRBD2
TGTGCCAGCAGTTCCCCGGCACTCTACAATGAGCAGTTCTTC,CASSSPALYNEQFF,TRBV2,.,TRBJ2-1,.